This T cell receptor beta chain was retrieved from a study of identical twins. TCRdb reanalysed the 5' RACE reads using MiXCR and keeps one entry per CDR3 protein. The sample comprises 1.5 million to 2 million distinct CDR3 sequences, 32% of which are singletons, and about 0.3% rests with the top ten. A note on this clonotype: Its antigen is currently unknown. One end of the junction does not line up with germline, which may come from a read error.

Study-wide results and caveats: Memory repertoires showed no such pattern, whereas abundant cord blood beta clonotypes carried fewer insertions. Within monozygotic twins, out-of-frame TCR alpha sharing was underestimated by the models. Beta out-of-frame sequences displayed a weaker excess of sharing between twins.

CDR1 MNHEY and CDR2 SVGAGI come from the germline V gene. The CDR3 consists of 19 residues. V usage is TRBV6-5 and J usage is TRBJ1-4; 10 bases are shared with TRBD1. This receptor was taken from a newborn girl in good health. The sequenced sample consisted of cord blood. CDR3: CACSSPVGQGTSTNEKLFF. The CDR3, as DNA: TGTGCCTGCAGTTCCCCCGTGGGACAGGGGACCTCAACTAATGAAAAACTGTTTTTT.